This T cell receptor beta chain is drawn from a study of blood T cell repertoires in COVID-19. Looking at the study overall: In each case, the material was cDNA or gDNA derived from T cells, B-cell-depleted T cells, or PBMCs.

Per the authors' pipeline: Reference gene primers were amplified, and this amplification served to estimate nucleated cell counts. The repertoire was sequenced with immunoSEQ multiplex PCR; TCRdb's copy has only in-frame clones and lacks some. V and J calls and clone size are as listed in that table; D and trimming were resolved from the DNA. The sample consists of around 80,000 clones, more than 75% of them appearing once. The receptor was derived from an elderly man with active or convalescent COVID-19. Source material: peripheral blood.

The CDR3 protein is CATSDRNLAGGLHEQFF. The CDR3 DNA follows: TGTGCCACCAGTGATCGAAATCTAGCGGGAGGTTTACATGAGCAGTTCTTC. This chain links TRBV24-1 with TRBJ2-1; 11 bases are shared with TRBD2. The V and J ends lost 3 bases and 8 bases, in that order; junction bases with no gene match: 11. The CDR3 sequence is 17 residues long. Germline-derived CDR1 and CDR2 are KGHDR and SFDVKD.